This T cell receptor beta chain originates from a study of Ad26.COV2.S vaccination and SARS-CoV-2 variants. The overall study: Dosing was one shot or two shots 56 days apart.

Described treatment: about 20 received Ad26.COV2.S at low or high dose, single or two shots; about 5 received placebo; per-sample allocation not given. Specimen acquisition occurred on day 63 following the initial vaccine or placebo injection. Participants' vaccine, an Ad26 vector, delivered Wuhan-strain SARS-CoV-2 spike. Some clones are missing from TCRdb's copy, which holds only in-frame ones; the method was immunoSEQ multiplex PCR. The sample holds 380,000 or so clones, about 83% seen once. This clone was seen once. Germline V CDR1 and CDR2: MGHRA, YSYEKL. There are 15 residues in the CDR3. V dropped 1 base and J dropped 5 bases, with 13 bases sitting between them.

The specimen comprised peripheral blood, sampled in a trial of Ad26.COV2.S vaccine versus placebo. The gene calls are TRBV4-1 and TRBJ2-3; D is unresolved. This receptor was identified in a person between 18 and 60 years old who received the Ad26.COV2.S COVID-19 vaccine or a placebo. The CDR3 loop reads CASSQVLTPRDTQYF. In DNA form, the CDR3 reads TGCGCCAGCAGCCAAGTACTGACTCCTCGAGATACGCAGTATTTT.